Shown below are 18 T cell receptor beta chains from a single sample sequenced in a study of T cell responses to AZD1222 COVID-19 vaccine. TCRdb's copy holds only in-frame clones and misses some; the assay was immunoSEQ multiplex PCR. Among tens of thousands of clones listed, nearly 90% were seen once. The sequenced sample was peripheral blood, obtained 28 days after the second AZD1222 dose. The source is an adult who received the AZD1222 COVID-19 vaccine.

V usage is TRBV27 and J usage is TRBJ1-1; 10 nucleotides align to TRBD1. V gave up 5 bases and J gave up 5 bases; unmatched junction bases: 5. This CDR3 is 14 amino acids long. The germline V gene encodes CDR1 MNHEY and CDR2 SMNVEV (reference sequence). DNA of the CDR3: TGTGCCAGCAGTGACAGGGGGCCGGGTACTGAAGCTTTCTTT. Translated, it gives CASSDRGPGTEAFF.

The chain employs TRBV20-1 and TRBJ2-1, with D perhaps given as TRBD1 or TRBD2 (5 bases each). The CDR3 contains 11 residues. The V and J ends lost 6 bases and 12 bases respectively, with 15 bases between them. Germline assignment: CDR1 DFQATT and CDR2 SNEGSKA (reference sequence). Here the CDR3 reads CSAIIWGRQFF. CDR3 coding DNA: TGCAGTGCAATTATCTGGGGACGGCAGTTCTTC.

The chain has TRBV28 and TRBJ2-3; 13 positions agree with TRBD2. The J segment lost 3 bases and the V segment lost 3 bases, leaving 12 bases of the junction unmatched. CDR3 size: 19 residues. The V gene's germline CDR1 is MDHEN and CDR2 SYDVKM. Written as DNA, the CDR3 is TGTGCCAGCAGTTTCCCACTAGCGGGGGGGCCAAGGAGTACAGATACGCAGTATTTT. Residues: CASSFPLAGGPRSTDTQYF.

The CDR3 sequence is CASSPSSRSPLHF. The CDR3 DNA is TGTGCCAGCAGTCCCTCAAGTAGGTCACCCCTCCACTTT. This chain joins TRBV6-5 and TRBJ1-6; unclear D gene. Germline V lookup: CDR1 MNHEY, CDR2 SVGAGI. Trimming pared 5 bases from V and 10 bases from J, leaving 12 bases between. This CDR3 spans 13 amino acids.

V gene TRBV11-1 combines with J gene TRBJ1-1; TRBD1 matches at 9 bases. Germline V gene sequence: CDR1 SGHAT, CDR2 FQDESV (reference sequence). Trimming removed 7 bases from V and 4 bases from J; junction bases left unmatched: 10. The CDR3 spans 15 residues. The CDR3 loop is CASTQPGQGTTEAFF. CDR3 bases: TGTGCCAGCACCCAACCGGGACAGGGAACCACTGAAGCTTTCTTT.

This chain connects TRBV27 to TRBJ2-6; 8 bases are shared with TRBD1. The CDR3 length is 18 residues. Trimming removed 7 bases from V and 1 base from J; junction bases left unmatched: 12. Germline loops: CDR1 MNHEY, CDR2 SMNVEV (reference sequence). CDR3 coding DNA: TGTGCCAGCACCCGACAGGGGACGCTCCCTTCTGGGGCCAACGTCCTGACTTTC. This gives the protein CASTRQGTLPSGANVLTF.

This sequence joins TRBV11-3 and TRBJ2-2; D unresolved. Between the trimmed V and J ends, which lost 1 base and 5 bases, there was a span of 5 bases. CDR1 and CDR2 (germline): SGHNT, YENEEA. The CDR3 runs to 13 residues. The CDR3 is CASSLARTGELFF. In nucleotides, the CDR3 is TGTGCCAGCAGCTTAGCCCGAACCGGGGAGCTGTTTTTT.

V gene TRBV24-1 combines with J gene TRBJ2-3; possible D gene TRBD2, 7 bases. The CDR3 runs to 17 residues. From germline, CDR1 is KGHDR and CDR2 SFDVKD. With 3 bases removed from V and 3 bases from J, the gap between germline ends came to 18 bases. The CDR3 bases are TGTGCCACCAGTGATCCGCCCGGGGGGCGCAGGACAGATACGCAGTATTTT. Translated, it gives CATSDPPGGRRTDTQYF.

This clone is a singleton in its sample. V usage is TRBV11-3 and J usage is TRBJ1-4, with 8 bases that match TRBD1. The CDR3 is 16 residues long. Trimming took 4 bases from V and 7 from J; bases not matched to a gene: 11. Per the germline V gene, CDR1 is SGHNT and CDR2 is YENEEA. CDR3 bases: TGTGCCAGCAGCTACAGGGGGGTCAGGGGGACTGAAAAACTGTTTTTT. Residues: CASSYRGVRGTEKLFF. Together with reference TRBV11-3 and TRBJ1-4, the CDR3 gives the full variable domain: EAGVVQSPRYKIIEKKQPVAFWCNPISGHNTLYWYLQNLGQGPELLIRYENEEAVDDSQLPKDRFSAERLKGVDSTLKIQPAELGDSAVYLCASSYRGVRGTEKLFFGSGTQLSVL.

This rearrangement joins TRBV11-3 to TRBJ1-1; D is unresolved. Germline CDR1 reads SGHNT; CDR2 reads YENEEA. This CDR3 has 14 amino acids. Trimming stripped 0 bases from V and 1 base from J, with 6 bases between. The DNA of the CDR3 is TGTGCCAGCAGCTTAGATCGGTCGAACACTGAAGCTTTCTTT. This encodes CASSLDRSNTEAFF.

The gene calls are TRBV3-1 (or the pseudogene TRBV3-2) and TRBJ1-1; D not resolved. Germline values: CDR1 LGHDT, CDR2 YNNKEL (reference sequence). Trimming took off 0 bases at V and 0 bases at J, with 14 bases between the two ends. The CDR3 extends over 17 amino acids. The DNA of the CDR3 is TGTGCCAGCAGCCAAGAGCTATCGGGTTTCTTGAACACTGAAGCTTTCTTT. Protein: CASSQELSGFLNTEAFF.

The chain uses TRBV23-1 and TRBJ2-7; D gene uncertain. TRBV23-1 is an ORF, with its function uncertain. The CDR3 has 18 residues. Deletions cut 0 bases from V and 3 bases from J, with 21 bases between. The CDR3 DNA reads as TGCGCCAGCAGTCAATCGGGAATGGCGGCAGGACGTTGCTACGAGCAGTACTTC. Translated, it gives CASSQSGMAAGRCYEQYF.

V is TRBV28 and J is TRBJ1-3, with unresolved D. V dropped 6 bases and J dropped 0 bases, with 12 bases sitting between them. This CDR3 is 15 amino acids long. The germline V gene encodes CDR1 MDHEN and CDR2 SYDVKM. Here the CDR3 DNA reads TGTGCCAGCAGACCGAGTTGGGGCTCTGGAAACACCATATATTTT. It translates to CASRPSWGSGNTIYF.

The chain recombines TRBV28 with TRBJ2-1; 9 bases fit TRBD2. The junction had 7 bases not matched to a gene; V was cut back by 3 bases and J by 7 bases. Germline V gene sequence: CDR1 MDHEN, CDR2 SYDVKM. CDR3 length: 15 residues. The CDR3 reads CASSLLAGGRNEQFF. The CDR3 DNA follows: TGTGCCAGCAGTTTGTTGGCGGGGGGGCGTAATGAGCAGTTCTTC.

This chain links TRBV7-2 with TRBJ1-2, with D unclear. V dropped 5 bases and J dropped 0 bases, with 7 bases sitting between them. The CDR3 length is 13 residues. Germline assignment: CDR1 SGHTA and CDR2 FQGNSA. The CDR3 bases are TGTGCCAGCAGCCCCGGGACTAACTATGGCTACACCTTC. This encodes CASSPGTNYGYTF.

The chain combines TRBV7-9 with TRBJ1-6; 9 bases fit TRBD1. V shed 8 bases and J 8 bases; nucleotides not matched to a gene: 4. Looked up from germline, CDR1 is SEHNR and CDR2 is FQNEAQ (reference sequence). CDR3 length equals 13 residues. The CDR3 loop is CASGGQGDSPLHF. CDR3 DNA sequence: TGTGCCAGCGGGGGACAGGGAGATTCACCCCTCCACTTT.

The chain couples TRBV4-1 to TRBJ1-3; D call uncertain. CDR1 and CDR2 from the germline V gene are MGHRA and YSYEKL. The CDR3 loop spans 17 amino acids. The ends were cut back, 2 bases at V and 0 bases at J, with 14 bases in the middle. Here the CDR3 reads CASSQSVHPSSGNTIYF. The CDR3 DNA follows: TGCGCCAGCAGCCAAAGCGTACACCCGAGCTCTGGAAACACCATATATTTT.

The CDR3 reads CASSRKGGETQYF. Here the CDR3 DNA reads TGTGCCAGCAGTCGCAAGGGGGGGGAGACCCAGTACTTC. The chain joins TRBV7-2 to TRBJ2-5; D perhaps matches TRBD2 (7 bases). The CDR3 loop spans 13 amino acids. Trimming pared 6 bases from V and 5 bases from J, leaving 13 bases between. Germline V gene lookup returns CDR1 SGHTA and CDR2 FQGNSA.